The next 5 T cell receptor beta chains were all read from a single sample in a study of OX40 agonist ivuxolimab in advanced cancers. TCRdb's table, derived via immunoSEQ multiplex PCR, lists solely in-frame clones and lacks some. The sample includes more than 9,500 clones, 70% to 80% of them seen just once. This sample comprised CD4+ or CD8+ T cells sorted from blood, obtained in a trial of the OX40 agonist ivuxolimab. These TCRs come from an adult with an advanced solid tumor such as melanoma, head and neck, liver or kidney cancer.

The chain recombines TRBV7-3 with TRBJ2-7; D gene uncertain. The V gene lost 1 base and the J gene lost 4 bases, with 8 bases spanning the gap. The CDR3 runs 13 residues. The V gene's germline CDR1 is SGHTA and CDR2 FQGTGA. CDR3 protein: CASSLNSGYEQYF. CDR3 sequence (DNA): TGTGCCAGCAGCTTAAATTCGGGTTACGAGCAGTACTTC.

The rearrangement uses TRBV27 and TRBJ1-5; perhaps TRBD1 as D (6 bases). The germline V gene encodes CDR1 MNHEY and CDR2 SMNVEV (reference sequence). Trimming stripped 6 bases from V and 5 bases from J, with 14 bases between. This CDR3 region has 14 residues. The CDR3 DNA reads as TGTGCCAGCAGACTTGGGGCAGGGGATCAGCCCCAGCATTTT. Translated, it gives CASRLGAGDQPQHF.

The CDR3 DNA reads as TGTGCCAGCAGTTCATGGACTGAAGCTTTCTTT. Amino acids: CASSSWTEAFF. The chain combines TRBV27 with TRBJ1-1; D is unclear. The germline gives CDR1 MNHEY, CDR2 SMNVEV (reference sequence). This CDR3 contains 11 residues. V lost 4 bases and J 5 bases, leaving 5 bases between the germline ends.

The rearrangement joins TRBV5-8 to TRBJ1-1, with a possible D match to TRBD1 (5 bases). CDR3 length: 14 amino acids. Trimming removed 0 bases from V and 5 bases from J, with 11 bases in between. The germline gives CDR1 SGHTS, CDR2 YDEGEE. CDR3 protein: CASSLVQGRTEAFF. The CDR3 DNA is TGTGCCAGCAGCTTGGTCCAGGGTAGAACTGAAGCTTTCTTT.

The chain combines TRBV18 with TRBJ2-3; D is ambiguous. The CDR3 sequence is 13 residues long. CDR1 is KGHSH and CDR2 is LQKENI in the germline V gene. The V end lost 2 bases, the J end lost 2 bases, and 5 bases lay between the germline ends. CDR3 bases: TGTGCCAGCTCACCAACGGCCACAGATACGCAGTATTTT. Translation gives CASSPTATDTQYF.